This paragraph covers one T cell receptor (beta chain) sequence. Profiled with immunoSEQ multiplex PCR; TCRdb holds only in-frame clones, not every one. The table lists 12,000 or so clones, 65% to 75% of them singletons, with just under 20% in the top ten. The record originates from a study of T cells after somatic rescue of genetic block. CDR1 and CDR2 (germline): SGHRS, YFSETQ. The CDR3 extends over 15 amino acids. Trimming stripped 2 bases from V and 1 base from J, with 11 bases between. The chain joins TRBV5-1 to TRBJ2-3, with D hard to call. The sequence was obtained from a boy between 10 and 17 years old. Sequenced: peripheral blood mononuclear cells (PBMCs). The CDR3 DNA reads TGCGCCAGCAGCTTTGAACTGCCTCGCACAGATACGCAGTATTTT. Translated: CASSFELPRTDTQYF.